The table lists the clone carrying this T cell receptor (beta chain) with many counts. The CDR3 covers 14 residues. Between the trimmed V and J ends, which lost 5 bases and 8 bases, there was a span of 17 bases. The germline CDR1 and CDR2 sequences are SGHRS and YFSETQ. This sample was included in a study of T cells after yellow fever vaccination. MiXCR, run by TCRdb on the 5' RACE reads, gives a single entry per CDR3 protein. The table records approximately 74,000 distinct CDR3 sequences, around 6.9% of them present only once. The TCR comes from a man aged 18 to 30 who received the YFV17D yellow fever vaccine. The genes are TRBV5-1 and TRBJ2-1; unclear D gene. The sample here was CD8+ T cells sorted from PBMCs, taken more than 4 days after the first yellow fever vaccination. The CDR3, as DNA: TGCGCCAGCAGGGTCTTTACGAGGTTGGATGAGCAGTTCTTC. This codes for CASRVFTRLDEQFF.